This TCR beta chain was captured in a study of early T cells in non-severe SARS-CoV-2 infection. Separate cDNA molecules each had unique molecular identifiers attached to them. TCRdb re-called the 5' RACE reads with MiXCR, one entry per CDR3 protein. The sample yields under 95,000 distinct CDR3 sequences, less than 15% seen once. The germline V gene has CDR1 LNHNV and CDR2 YYDKDF (reference sequence). The CDR3 consists of 12 residues. The V end was cut by 0 bases, the J end by 12 bases, with 12 bases between. The TCR comes from an adult who was a healthcare worker with PCR-confirmed SARS-CoV-2 infection or an uninfected control (not recorded which). V usage is TRBV15 and J usage is TRBJ2-7; D is ambiguous. The sequenced sample was whole blood. The CDR3 protein is CATSRDSGSSYF. The DNA for the CDR3 is TGTGCCACCAGCAGAGATTCCGGCAGCTCGTACTTC.